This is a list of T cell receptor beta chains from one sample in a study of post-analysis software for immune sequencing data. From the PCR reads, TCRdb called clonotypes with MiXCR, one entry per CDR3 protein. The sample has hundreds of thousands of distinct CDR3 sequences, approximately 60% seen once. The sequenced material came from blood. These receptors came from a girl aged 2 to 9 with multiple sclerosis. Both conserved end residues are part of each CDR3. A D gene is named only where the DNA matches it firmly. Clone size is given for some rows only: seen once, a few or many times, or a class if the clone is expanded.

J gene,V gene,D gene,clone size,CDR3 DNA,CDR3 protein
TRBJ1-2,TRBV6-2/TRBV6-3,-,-,TGTGCCAGTAGTACCCGACCGGACGTTCATGGCTACACCTTC,CASSTRPDVHGYTF
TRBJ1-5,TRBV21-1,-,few,TGTGCCAGCAGCAGAGATCGATTAGGGGATCAGCCCCAGCATTTT,CASSRDRLGDQPQHF
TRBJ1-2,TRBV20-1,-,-,TGCAGTGCTAGGGGTTCTTGGGGGGGCTACACCTTC,CSARGSWGGYTF
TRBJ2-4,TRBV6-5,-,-,TGTGCCAGCAGTTACTCGAGAGAGGCCATTCAGTACTTC,CASSYSREAIQYF
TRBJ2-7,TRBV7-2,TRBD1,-,TGTGCCAGCAGCGGATGGACAGGAGGCGAGCAGTACTTC,CASSGWTGGEQYF
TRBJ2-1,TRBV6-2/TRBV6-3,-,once,TGTGCCAGCAGCCCCGACGGGGTCCACAATGAGCAGTTCTTC,CASSPDGVHNEQFF
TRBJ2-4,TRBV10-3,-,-,TGTGCCATCAGTGAGTCAGGGGCGGACATTCAGTACTTC,CAISESGADIQYF
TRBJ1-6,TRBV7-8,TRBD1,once,TGTGCCAGCAGCTTAGGGGCAGGGGGAGGCTCCTATAATTCGCCCCTCCACTTT,CASSLGAGGGSYNSPLHF
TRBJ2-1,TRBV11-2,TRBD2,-,TGTGCCAGCACGACTAGCGGGAGTAGGGGCAATGAGCAGTTCTTC,CASTTSGSRGNEQFF
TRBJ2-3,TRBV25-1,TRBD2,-,TGTGCCAGCAGTGACGGGACTAGCGGCGCGGATACGCAGTATTTT,CASSDGTSGADTQYF
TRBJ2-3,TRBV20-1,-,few,TGCAGTGCTAGAGGAGGCAAGCCAGATACGCAGTATTTT,CSARGGKPDTQYF
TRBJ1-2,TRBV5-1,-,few,TGCGCCAGCAGCCCCCGGATGAGTAGCTATGGCTACACCTTC,CASSPRMSSYGYTF